Listed here is a single TCR beta chain. Thawed unstimulated PBMCs were FACS-sorted by CD3, CD4 and CD8 into two populations. The CDR3 is 15 amino acids. The germline CDR1 and CDR2 sequences are SGHTA and FQGTGA. The V gene end was trimmed by 4 bases and the J gene end by 2 bases; junction bases not matched to a gene: 3. Some clones are missing from TCRdb's copy, which holds only in-frame ones; the method was immunoSEQ multiplex PCR. The table lists 90,000 to 120,000 clones, approximately 78% of them singletons. This specimen belongs to a study of T cell clones after liver transplantation. Looking at the study overall: TCRbeta sequencing after a pre-transplant mixed lymphocyte reaction identified graft-donor-reactive clones, later tracked in post-transplant blood. Without induction therapy, subjects received standard immunosuppression until 12-24 months post-transplant.

The sequence was collected from a human donor who received a liver transplant. The material sequenced was CD4+ T cells from blood, taken before liver transplant. V is TRBV7-3 and J is TRBJ2-7; 12 bases line up with TRBD2. DNA of the CDR3: TGTGCCAGCAGCTCCGGACTAGCGGGGACCTACGAGCAGTACTTC. Its translation is CASSSGLAGTYEQYF.